The T cell receptor beta chain described here comes from a study of blood T cells in healthy people across ages (dated by TCRdb to 2014 to 2015). About the full investigation: In model experiments, roughly one uniquely barcoded TCR beta cDNA molecule per two T cells was captured by template switching. Donors were grouped into four age groups: young (average approximately 15 years), middle-aged (39), aged (62) and long-lived (roughly 80). To track age-related changes in TCR beta repertoire diversity, the study relied on deep sequencing normalized with unique cDNA molecular identifiers. To avoid experimental bias, donors of different ages were randomly spread across the sequencing lanes. Two additional independent replicas of 1 million unique cDNA reads from the same blood draw were analyzed for two donors (one aged 18 to 29 and one aged 80 or older).

On this clonotype itself: Its cognate antigen has yet to be identified. Base-call qualities are not available, and no considerably larger clone is one nucleotide away.

From the cysteine through the phenylalanine, the CDR3 covers 18 amino acids. This entry keeps only the CDR3 DNA: 54 bases, framed from base 1. At the junction V is shortened by 6 bases and J by 3 bases; bases outside the gene matches: 12. The study at large found these results: Conclusive comparison of naive and antigen-experienced compartments was prevented by the profiling of bulk unsorted PBMCs. As age increased, observed TCR beta diversity per million T cells dropped in a roughly linear way, and a significant reduction was already evident by age about 40. There was a strong correlation between observed TCR beta diversity and the percentage of naive T cells measured by flow cytometry. The CMV infection status of donors was not known, potentially confounding age-related changes in expanded clonotypes. Compared with the aged group, the long-lived group had more naive CD4+ T cells, fewer expanded clones and increased TCR diversity, a pattern suggesting age selection. Estimates of total diversity based on one million sequenced T cells were considered lower bounds and underestimates.

The donors were some 36 Caucasian individuals from Russia, aged roughly 6 to 90 years, who were systemically healthy. Ten milliliters of peripheral blood were collected from each donor into EDTA-treated Vacutainer tubes. PBMCs were isolated by Ficoll-Paque density-gradient centrifugation, with at least 7 million obtained per sample. Total RNA was extracted from PBMCs with Trizol reagent, with at least 5 micrograms obtained per sample. Naive CD45RAhigh/CD27high T cell percentages were measured by flow cytometry on a PBMC aliquot from every donor. Libraries were built with 5' RACE. Sequencing was carried out with an Illumina HiSeq 2500. The second PCR ran for about 7 to 11 cycles and used a J-beta primer mix along with a sample-barcoded 5' primer. A template-switch 5' adaptor carrying 12 random nucleotides introduced a unique molecular identifier onto each TCR beta cDNA molecule. Each sample yielded at least 2.5 million CDR3-containing paired-end reads. All of the RNA was converted into first-strand cDNA using the Mint cDNA synthesis kit, with a TRBC-specific oligonucleotide serving as the primer. Following uracil-DNA glycosylase treatment, all cDNA underwent a first 18-cycle PCR with the universal primers M1SS and BC2_uni_R. As for the authors' bioinformatics: Each sample was normalized by randomly selecting 1 million high-quality reads, each carrying a distinct molecular identifier. Instead of being binned into consensus sequences, reads with shared molecular identifiers were discarded. MiTCR, run with a Q25 quality threshold and the strictest error-elimination algorithm, handled CDR3 identification, clonotype clustering and error correction. Lower-bound total TCR beta diversity was estimated with a nonparametric unseen species model using Euler transformation. Using fastp at Q25 and MiXCR, TCRdb reprocessed the public reads and kept productive beta chains. Each entry is one CDR3 protein sequence, shown with its most common DNA and genes. V and J calls and clone size were set by TCRdb, not the authors. The sample includes 500,000 to 600,000 distinct CDR3 sequences, with 25% to 30% observed a single time. Jointly, the top ten make up around a sixth of the sample.

This receptor was obtained from an older woman in good health. The sequencing sample was made of blood. The chain links TRBV12-3 or TRBV12-4 with TRBJ2-4, with 12 central nucleotides matching TRBD2. The DNA sequence follows: TGTGCCAGCAGCCCCGCCCTAGCGGGGGGGAAAGGCAAAAACATTCAGTACTTC. Translated, it gives CASSPALAGGKGKNIQYF.